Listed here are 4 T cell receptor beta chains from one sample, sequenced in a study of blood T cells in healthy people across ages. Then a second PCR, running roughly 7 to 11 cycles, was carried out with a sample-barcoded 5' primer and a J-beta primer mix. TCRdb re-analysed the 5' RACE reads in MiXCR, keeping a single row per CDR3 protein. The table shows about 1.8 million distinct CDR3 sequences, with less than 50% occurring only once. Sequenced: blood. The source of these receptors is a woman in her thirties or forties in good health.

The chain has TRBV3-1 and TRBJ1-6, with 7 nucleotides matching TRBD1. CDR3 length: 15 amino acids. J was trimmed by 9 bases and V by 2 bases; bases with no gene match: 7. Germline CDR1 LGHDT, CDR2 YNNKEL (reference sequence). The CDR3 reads CASSQRTGESSPLHF. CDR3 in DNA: TGTGCCAGCAGCCAACGGACAGGAGAGTCTTCACCCCTCCACTTT.

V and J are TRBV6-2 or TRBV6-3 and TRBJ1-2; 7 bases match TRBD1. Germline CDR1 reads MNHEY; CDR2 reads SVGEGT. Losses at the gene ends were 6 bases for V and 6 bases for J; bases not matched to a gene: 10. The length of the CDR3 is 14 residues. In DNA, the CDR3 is TGTGCCAGCAGAATACAGGGGCAACTTAATGGCTACACCTTC. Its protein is CASRIQGQLNGYTF.

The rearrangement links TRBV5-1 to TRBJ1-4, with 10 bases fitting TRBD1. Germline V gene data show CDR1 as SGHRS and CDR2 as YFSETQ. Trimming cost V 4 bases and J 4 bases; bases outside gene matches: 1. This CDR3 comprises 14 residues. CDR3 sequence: CASSGDRGNEKLFF. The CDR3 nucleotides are TGCGCCAGCAGCGGGGACAGGGGTAATGAAAAACTGTTTTTT. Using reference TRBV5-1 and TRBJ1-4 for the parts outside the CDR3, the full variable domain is KAGVTQTPRYLIKTRGQQVTLSCSPISGHRSVSWYQQTPGQGLQFLFEYFSETQRNKGNFPGRFSGRQFSNSRSEMNVSTLELGDSALYLCASSGDRGNEKLFFGSGTQLSVL.

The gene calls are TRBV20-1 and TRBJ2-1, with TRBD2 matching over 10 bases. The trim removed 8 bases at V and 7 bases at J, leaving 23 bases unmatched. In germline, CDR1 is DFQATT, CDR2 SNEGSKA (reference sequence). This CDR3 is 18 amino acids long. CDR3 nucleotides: TGCAGTTCAAGTAGGAGGCGAACGCTAGCGGGGGCTTTGAATGAGCAGTTCTTC. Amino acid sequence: CSSSRRRTLAGALNEQFF.